Below are 3 T cell receptor beta chains sequenced from a single sample in a study of read filtering for tumor transcriptome and immune sequencing. Molecular barcoded adaptors covering alpha/delta and beta/gamma chains were used on roughly 400 ng RNA. MiXCR, applied by TCRdb to the reads, yields one record per CDR3 protein. The table records about 39,000 distinct CDR3 sequences, over 11% of them present only once. Sequenced sample: a population of CD138-negative cells sorted from bone marrow. The receptor source for this set is a donor at least 40 years old with multiple myeloma.

This clonotype was counted once. This sequence joins TRBV5-1 and TRBJ2-6; D is ambiguous. The ends were cut back, 0 bases at V and 4 bases at J, with 8 bases in the middle. CDR3 size: 15 residues. Per the germline V gene, CDR1 is SGHRS and CDR2 is YFSETQ. CDR3 bases: TGCGCCAGCAGCTTGGAAGTCTCCGGGGCCAACGTCCTGACTTTC. It translates to CASSLEVSGANVLTF. Filled out from reference TRBV5-1 and TRBJ2-6, the complete variable domain reads KAGVTQTPRYLIKTRGQQVTLSCSPISGHRSVSWYQQTPGQGLQFLFEYFSETQRNKGNFPGRFSGRQFSNSRSEMNVSTLELGDSALYLCASSLEVSGANVLTFGAGSRLTVL.

This clonotype was observed many times. The junction and the germline gene differ at one end; a read error may be behind it. The chain combines TRBV2 with TRBJ1-5; D unresolved. Germline V CDR1 and CDR2: SNHLY, FYNNEI. This CDR3 has 14 residues. CDR3 nucleotides: TGTGCCAGCGGTGACGAGGGCGGCAATCAGCCCCAGCATTTT. As protein: CASGDEGGNQPQHF. Combining the CDR3 with reference TRBV2 and TRBJ1-5 gives the whole variable domain EPEVTQTPSHQVTQMGQEVILRCVPISNHLYFYWYRQILGQKVEFLVSFYNNEISEKSEIFDDQFSVERPDGSNFTLKIRSTKLEDSAMYFCASGDEGGNQPQHFGDGTRLSIL.

This clonotype was seen ten or more times. V usage is TRBV5-1 and J usage is TRBJ2-2, with D unresolved. Trimming removed 2 bases from V and 9 bases from J, with 11 bases in between. CDR3 length: 13 residues. Germline V gene sequence: CDR1 SGHRS, CDR2 YFSETQ. CDR3 region: CASSFLGDRELFF. The CDR3 DNA is TGCGCCAGCAGCTTCCTAGGAGACCGGGAGCTGTTTTTT. The full variable domain, rest sourced from reference TRBV5-1 and TRBJ2-2, is KAGVTQTPRYLIKTRGQQVTLSCSPISGHRSVSWYQQTPGQGLQFLFEYFSETQRNKGNFPGRFSGRQFSNSRSEMNVSTLELGDSALYLCASSFLGDRELFFGEGSRLTVL.